A single sample gave rise to the 18 T cell receptor beta chains below, sequenced in a study of human T cells and chemical hapten exposure. Documented time point: patch test 2, 6 weeks after DPC sensitization. Documented treatment: therapeutic diphenylcyclopropenone sensitization with weekly scalp DPC. From the RACE reads, TCRdb called clonotypes with MiXCR, one entry per CDR3 protein. The table lists roughly 92,000 distinct CDR3 sequences, roughly 10% of them singletons, with 3.2% in the top ten. This sample comprised whole blood, obtained in connection with sensitization to the hapten diphenylcyclopropenone (DPC). Source of these receptors: a woman aged 40 to 50 with alopecia areata. Some clones in this sample may be carry-over from other donors' samples.

This clonotype has more than one count but fewer than ten. The rearrangement uses TRBV11-2 and TRBJ2-2, with 10 bases lining up with TRBD2. Per the germline V gene, CDR1 is SGHAT and CDR2 is FQNNGV. The CDR3 spans 19 residues. Germline trimming cut 2 bases from V and 0 bases from J; bases unmatched to any gene: 9. CDR3 sequence (DNA): TGTGCCAGCAGCTTACGAACGGGACTAGCGACATCGAACACCGGGGAGCTGTTTTTT. The encoded protein is CASSLRTGLATSNTGELFF.

The J gene is TRBJ2-2, the V gene TRBV6-6; TRBD2 aligns across 11 bases. Per germline, CDR1 MNHNY and CDR2 SVGAGI (reference sequence). CDR3 length: 15 amino acids. V lost 8 bases and J lost 4; bases outside the gene matches: 6. The CDR3 nucleotides read TGTGCCAGCGGGCAACTAGCGGGAGTCACCGGGGAGCTGTTTTTT. Protein sequence: CASGQLAGVTGELFF.

This clonotype was observed a handful of times. This chain links TRBV7-2 with TRBJ2-3; D gene uncertain. The V gene lost 7 bases and the J gene lost 4 bases, with 6 bases spanning the gap. Per the germline V gene, CDR1 is SGHTA and CDR2 is FQGNSA. This CDR3 comprises 11 residues. The DNA of the CDR3 is TGTGCCAGCACCGGATCAGATACGCAGTATTTT. Amino acids: CASTGSDTQYF.

J is TRBJ1-1 and V is TRBV3-1; D not certain. The ends were cut back, 6 bases at V and 3 bases at J, with 8 bases in the middle. Per the germline V gene, CDR1 is LGHDT and CDR2 is YNNKEL (reference sequence). The length of the CDR3 is 12 residues. The CDR3 DNA follows: TGTGCCAGCAGGGACCCGGACACTGAAGCTTTCTTT. It yields the protein CASRDPDTEAFF.

This clonotype was detected ten times or more. The CDR3 region is CSASYDRGPPEAQYF. The CDR3 nucleotides are TGCAGTGCTAGTTATGACAGGGGGCCCCCGGAGGCCCAGTACTTC. This chain uses TRBV20-1 with TRBJ2-5; 10 positions agree with TRBD1. The CDR3 runs to 15 residues. Germline trimming cut 3 bases from V and 9 bases from J; bases unmatched to any gene: 13. Germline CDR1 and CDR2: DFQATT and SNEGSKA (reference sequence).

This clonotype was seen many times. The rearrangement joins TRBV7-9 to TRBJ1-1; 7 bases are shared with TRBD1. Germline values: CDR1 SEHNR, CDR2 FQNEAQ (reference sequence). The CDR3 consists of 13 residues. J gave up 3 bases and V 3 bases, and 1 base lay outside the gene matches. The CDR3: CASSFDRDTEAFF. Written as DNA, the CDR3 is TGTGCCAGCAGCTTCGACAGGGACACTGAAGCTTTCTTT.

This clonotype was detected many times. This chain joins TRBV9 and TRBJ1-4; TRBD1 matches at 8 bases. J lost 5 bases, V lost 4 bases, and 16 bases had no gene match. The CDR3 is made up of 18 amino acids. The germline V gene encodes CDR1 SGDLS and CDR2 YYNGEE. The CDR3 nucleotides are TGTGCCAGCAGCCCCGCGGACAGGGTAGGCTCTGAAAATGAAAAACTGTTTTTT. Amino acid sequence: CASSPADRVGSENEKLFF.

V is TRBV3-1 and J is TRBJ2-5; 12 bases are a match to TRBD2. The CDR3 runs to 15 residues. With 4 bases clipped from V and 5 bases from J, the junction kept 5 bases outside the gene matches. The germline V gene has CDR1 LGHDT and CDR2 YNNKEL (reference sequence). The CDR3 region has the DNA TGTGCCAGCAGCCCTAGACTAGCGGGAGAGGAGACCCAGTACTTC. Its translation is CASSPRLAGEETQYF.

Only a few counts were recorded for this clonotype. The V call is TRBV6-1, the J call TRBJ1-1, with D unclear. Germline values: CDR1 MNHNS, CDR2 SASEGT. V lost 2 bases, J lost 1 base, and 5 bases lay in between. This CDR3 has 13 amino acids. CDR3 DNA sequence: TGTGCCAGCAGTGAAAAGGGGAACACTGAAGCTTTCTTT. Residues: CASSEKGNTEAFF.

This rearrangement joins TRBV19 to TRBJ2-6, with no clear D. Trimming took off 10 bases at V and 3 bases at J, with 22 bases between the two ends. In germline, CDR1 is LNHDA, CDR2 SQIVND (reference sequence). The CDR3 contains 17 residues. The CDR3 loop reads CATPPGLTLGGANVLTF. CDR3 nucleotide sequence: TGTGCCACCCCCCCAGGCTTAACCCTCGGTGGGGCCAACGTCCTGACTTTC.

The chain joins TRBV9 to TRBJ2-1; 15 bases agree with TRBD2. This CDR3 has 16 amino acids. Germline V gene lookup returns CDR1 SGDLS and CDR2 YYNGEE. V trimming: 0 bases; J trimming: 12 bases; junction bases outside the gene matches: 7. CDR3 in amino acids: CASSVDGTSGGRWQFF. The CDR3 DNA reads as TGTGCCAGCAGCGTAGACGGGACTAGCGGGGGGCGTTGGCAGTTCTTC. The entire variable domain, with the rest obtained from reference TRBV9 and TRBJ2-1, is as follows: DSGVTQTPKHLITATGQRVTLRCSPRSGDLSVYWYQQSLDQGLQFLIQYYNGEERAKGNILERFSAQQFPDLHSELNLSSLELGDSALYFCASSVDGTSGGRWQFFGPGTRLTVL.

V is TRBV28 and J is TRBJ2-1; the match to TRBD2 covers 8 bases. Germline assignment: CDR1 MDHEN and CDR2 SYDVKM. The CDR3 is 16 amino acids. The J segment lost 3 bases and the V segment lost 6 bases, leaving 10 bases of the junction unmatched. The CDR3 DNA reads as TGTGCCAGCAGAACCCAAGCGGGAGCCCACTACAATGAGCAGTTCTTC. Its protein product is CASRTQAGAHYNEQFF. The full variable domain, completed using reference TRBV28 and TRBJ2-1, is DVKVTQSSRYLVKRTGEKVFLECVQDMDHENMFWYRQDPGLGLRLIYFSYDVKMKEKGDIPEGYSVSREKKERFSLILESASTNQTSMYLCASRTQAGAHYNEQFFGPGTRLTVL.

This clonotype was detected many times. This chain joins TRBV21-1 and TRBJ2-7; TRBD2, the table's D call, was not compared with the DNA. TRBV21-1 is tagged as a pseudogene. The CDR3 covers 13 residues. CDR3 nucleotides: TGTGCCAGCAGCAAAGTTACGGGCCTCGAGCAGTACTTC. Encoded protein: CASSKVTGLEQYF.

This clonotype was detected only a few times. This chain connects TRBV7-2 to TRBJ2-3; TRBD1 agrees at 7 bases. Looked up from germline, CDR1 is SGHTA and CDR2 is FQGNSA. V dropped 3 bases and J dropped 4; count of bases not matched to a gene: 4. CDR3 length: 14 amino acids. The CDR3 protein is CASSLEGGADTQYF. CDR3 coding DNA: TGTGCCAGCAGCTTGGAAGGGGGCGCAGATACGCAGTATTTT.

The sample holds a few counts of this clonotype. This rearrangement joins TRBV6-1 to TRBJ1-3, with D maybe TRBD1 (5 bases). Germline CDR1 is MNHNS and CDR2 is SASEGT. V was pared by 4 bases and J by 1 base, with 11 bases between. This CDR3 is 15 amino acids long. The CDR3 DNA reads TGTGCCAGCAGTGTGTCCGGGACGTCTGGAAACACCATATATTTT. It yields the protein CASSVSGTSGNTIYF.

This clonotype was seen once. The rearrangement links TRBV9 to TRBJ2-3; D remains ambiguous. Germline assignment: CDR1 SGDLS and CDR2 YYNGEE. Trimming took off 4 bases at V and 10 bases at J, with 7 bases between the two ends. The CDR3 consists of 10 residues. CDR3 nucleotides: TGTGCCAGCAGCCCCGGAGCGCAGTATTTT. Its translation: CASSPGAQYF.

This chain connects TRBV6-5 to TRBJ2-5, with TRBD2 matching 10 bases. In germline, CDR1 is MNHEY, CDR2 SVGAGI. The CDR3 extends over 17 amino acids. V shed 2 bases and J 5 bases; nucleotides not matched to a gene: 11. In nucleotides, the CDR3 is TGTGCCAGCAGTTACGGGGCGGCTAGCGGGAGCTATGAGACCCAGTACTTC. Amino acid sequence: CASSYGAASGSYETQYF.

The chain recombines TRBV6-5 with TRBJ2-1, with 12 bases matching TRBD2. This CDR3 comprises 18 residues. Germline V gene lookup returns CDR1 MNHEY and CDR2 SVGAGI. The junction had 12 bases not matched to a gene; V was cut back by 6 bases and J by 3 bases. The CDR3 sequence: CASSPRLAGAKNYNEQFF. The CDR3 bases are TGTGCCAGCAGCCCCCGACTAGCGGGAGCGAAAAACTACAATGAGCAGTTCTTC.